The 8 T cell receptor beta chains listed next were all sequenced from one sample in a study of OX40 agonist ivuxolimab in advanced cancers. Profiling relied on immunoSEQ multiplex PCR, and the TCRdb table lists in-frame clones only, not all of them. The sample consists of around 41,000 clones, about 85% of them appearing once. Sequences were derived from CD4+ or CD8+ T cells sorted from blood, sampled in a trial of the OX40 agonist ivuxolimab. The receptors stem from an adult with an advanced solid tumor such as melanoma, head and neck, liver or kidney cancer.

The J gene is TRBJ1-1, the V gene TRBV27; the match to TRBD1 covers 7 bases. The CDR3 is made up of 13 amino acids. With 6 bases clipped from V and 7 bases from J, the junction kept 8 bases outside the gene matches. Germline values: CDR1 MNHEY, CDR2 SMNVEV (reference sequence). CDR3 residues: CASRRTGPYEAFF. DNA of the CDR3: TGTGCCAGCAGGAGGACAGGTCCGTATGAAGCTTTCTTT.

This clone was seen a handful of times. V and J are TRBV10-3 and TRBJ2-2; possible D gene TRBD1, 5 bases. The germline gives CDR1 ENHRY, CDR2 SYGVKD. V was shortened by 4 bases and J by 3 bases, with 12 bases between the two germline ends. This CDR3 spans 15 amino acids. The DNA for the CDR3 is TGTGCCATCAGTGGGGTCAGGGTGGACACCGGGGAGCTGTTTTTT. It specifies CAISGVRVDTGELFF.

V is TRBV12-5 and J is TRBJ1-5, with TRBD1 identical over 12 bases. This CDR3 has 20 amino acids. The V segment lost 0 bases and the J segment 4 bases; nucleotides outside the gene matches: 13. Germline lookup yields CDR1 LGHNT and CDR2 FRNRAP. The CDR3 DNA follows: TGTGCTAGTGGTTTGGTGGGGCTCGGGACAGGGGGCAGGATTAATCAGCCCCAGCATTTT. Its protein is CASGLVGLGTGGRINQPQHF.

The chain recombines TRBV29-1 with TRBJ2-7; 8 bases fit TRBD2. Germline lookup yields CDR1 SQVTM and CDR2 ANQGSEA. The V and J ends lost 6 bases and 4 bases, in that order; junction bases with no gene match: 8. The CDR3 is made up of 13 amino acids. The CDR3 DNA reads TGCAGCGTCATCCCGGGACTAGGATACGAGCAGTACTTC. It codes for CSVIPGLGYEQYF.

The rearrangement joins TRBV4-1 to TRBJ2-7, with TRBD1 identical over 12 bases. The CDR3 is 17 residues long. CDR1 and CDR2 (germline): MGHRA, YSYEKL. V shed 3 bases and J 4 bases; nucleotides not matched to a gene: 10. CDR3 nucleotide sequence: TGCGCCAGCAGCCAGGGTGTGGGGGACAGGGGGCGATACGAGCAGTACTTC. This translates into CASSQGVGDRGRYEQYF.

The chain recombines TRBV7-9 with TRBJ1-6; a weak D match, TRBD1 (6 bases). Trimming removed 1 base at V and 8 bases at J, with 15 bases between. The V gene's germline CDR1 is SEHNR and CDR2 FQNEAQ (reference sequence). This CDR3 is 16 amino acids long. The CDR3 DNA follows: TGTGCCAGCAGCTTAGGGACCGGGACACGGGATTCACCCCTCCACTTT. It yields the protein CASSLGTGTRDSPLHF.

This chain joins TRBV28 and TRBJ1-6, with 9 bases aligning to TRBD1. The CDR3 is made up of 14 amino acids. Trimming cost V 6 bases and J 9 bases; bases outside gene matches: 6. CDR1 MDHEN and CDR2 SYDVKM come from the germline V gene. The CDR3 region has the DNA TGTGCCAGCAGGAAGGACAGGGGTTTTTCACCCCTCCACTTT. Translating gives CASRKDRGFSPLHF.

The chain links TRBV28 to TRBJ2-7, with 7 bases fitting TRBD1. The length of the CDR3 is 15 residues. CDR1 and CDR2 from the germline V gene are MDHEN and SYDVKM. The V segment lost 7 bases and the J segment 4 bases; nucleotides outside the gene matches: 13. DNA for the CDR3: TGTGCCAGCAAAACAGGGGCCCTACCCCCTTACGAGCAGTACTTC. This gives the protein CASKTGALPPYEQYF.